This T cell receptor (beta chain) was sequenced in a study of radiation and T cells in renal cell carcinoma (TCRdb year 2020). General notes on the study: In total, some 52 samples underwent TCR beta sequencing: around 26 tumors plus 27 peripheral blood samples. The last blood draw occurred 4 weeks after radiation, at the same time as nephrectomy. In the approximately 53 samples combined, around 3.9 million unique CDR3 nucleotide sequences were found, encoding roughly 3,000,000 unique CDR3 amino acid sequences.

The germline V gene gives CDR1 as SGHDT and CDR2 as YYEEEE. V and J are trimmed by 0 bases and 6 bases, and the gene matches miss 8 bases of the junction. Counted from cysteine to phenylalanine, this CDR3 has 17 amino acids. Just CDR3 DNA is preserved here, 51 bases in frame from base 1. In its sample, this clone was seen once. The target of this receptor is not known. There are no base qualities to consult, and no much larger clone falls within one base. TCR beta libraries were generated from genomic DNA with the immunoSEQ kit, following the manufacturer's recommendations. Library preparation used a first multiplex PCR with proprietary primers, then a second PCR adding unique barcodes, with bead cleanups after each round. A kit-provided positive control reaction and a negative control reaction were included in every sample batch. The final libraries were assessed on an Agilent 4200 TapeStation D1000 ScreenTape, pooled by volume, and quantified by qPCR. An Illumina NextSeq500 fitted with a MidOutput 150-cycle cartridge performed the sequencing, running 156 Read1 cycles and 15 Index1 cycles with the kit's custom primers. The pooled library was loaded at 0.9 to 1 pM with a roughly 20% PhiX control spike-in. On the authors' methods: Vendor-processed data were analyzed in R, and a clonotype was defined as all T cells sharing the same CDR3 nucleotide sequence. For clone abundance analyses, frequencies were normalized to the 10,000 most abundant clones per sample. Before analysis, public T cell clones were removed, and these numbered fewer than six per sample on average. Tumor-enriched and baseline blood-enriched clonotypes were defined by at least a 32-fold difference in abundance between compartments. A beta-binomial differential abundance model was used to identify clonotypes that were expanded or contracted between blood time points. The Baroni-Urbani and Buser coefficient was used to measure tumor-blood repertoire similarity, and groups were compared with two-tailed Wilcoxon tests in R. TCRdb took over this immuneACCESS table, retaining in-frame rearrangements with V and J assigned. Such tables are incomplete; in checked studies, under half of the missing clones stem from an unresolved V gene, and the remainder is unexplained. The D gene and trimming were derived from the DNA, and the V and J assignments and clone size from that table. This sample lists tens of thousands of clones; nearly 85% were detected once. The top ten clonotypes cover 25% to 35% of the sample.

The time point tag for this specimen amounts to: blood 4 weeks post-SBRT, at nephrectomy. This sample's treatment or condition label indicates: 15 Gy SBRT to primary tumor, nephrectomy 4 weeks later. Samples came from a clinical trial, in which primary renal cell carcinomas received 15 Gy stereotactic body radiation therapy followed by nephrectomy 4 weeks later. Serial peripheral blood from radiation-treated patients was sampled at baseline, 2 weeks and 4 weeks after SBRT to track tumor-enriched clonotypes. Every patient's renal cell carcinoma showed clear cell pathology. Genomic DNA for TCR sequencing was prepared using the QIAamp DNA Blood Mini Kit (Qiagen). Only samples passing all quality control checks were included in the analyses. Results the study describes overall, beyond this receptor: Effects of radiation dose or scheduling on the TCR repertoire could not be addressed with the single-armed trial design. Changes in the blood repertoire were not tracked past 4 weeks after treatment. An increase in top tumor clonotypes in blood was observed from baseline to 2 weeks post-radiation, followed by contraction by 4 weeks, which was taken to suggest transient expansion of tumor-resident clones. Because pretreatment tumor biopsies were not available, the study could not determine whether clonotypes were already present within the tumor at baseline.

Sequencing used blood, obtained from a patient whose treatment included radiotherapy and nephrectomy. The chain links TRBV5-6 with TRBJ2-3; 12 middle bases align to TRBD2. This receptor was identified in a woman in her 70s with renal cell carcinoma. This receptor has the CDR3 CASSLELAGGRQDTQYF. The bases read TGTGCCAGCAGCTTGGAACTAGCGGGGGGCCGTCAGGATACGCAGTATTTT.